This T cell receptor beta chain was recorded in a study of blood T cells in healthy people across ages. The length of the CDR3 is 14 residues. Trimming removed 2 bases at V and 7 bases at J, with 12 bases between. The germline V gene encodes CDR1 DFQATT and CDR2 SNEGSKA (reference sequence). Ten milliliters of peripheral blood were drawn from each donor. With a J-beta primer mix and a sample-barcoded 5' primer, a second PCR ran about 7 to 12 cycles. TCRdb called the 5' RACE reads again in MiXCR, with one record for every CDR3 protein. Among about a million distinct CDR3 sequences listed, roughly 50% were seen once.

This TCR came from a man aged 30 to 39 in good health. What was sequenced was blood. This sequence joins TRBV20-1 and TRBJ1-6, with D perhaps TRBD1 (5 bases). The CDR3, as DNA: TGCAGTGCTAGAAGGGGCACCCCAAATTCACCCCTCCACTTT. This encodes CSARRGTPNSPLHF.